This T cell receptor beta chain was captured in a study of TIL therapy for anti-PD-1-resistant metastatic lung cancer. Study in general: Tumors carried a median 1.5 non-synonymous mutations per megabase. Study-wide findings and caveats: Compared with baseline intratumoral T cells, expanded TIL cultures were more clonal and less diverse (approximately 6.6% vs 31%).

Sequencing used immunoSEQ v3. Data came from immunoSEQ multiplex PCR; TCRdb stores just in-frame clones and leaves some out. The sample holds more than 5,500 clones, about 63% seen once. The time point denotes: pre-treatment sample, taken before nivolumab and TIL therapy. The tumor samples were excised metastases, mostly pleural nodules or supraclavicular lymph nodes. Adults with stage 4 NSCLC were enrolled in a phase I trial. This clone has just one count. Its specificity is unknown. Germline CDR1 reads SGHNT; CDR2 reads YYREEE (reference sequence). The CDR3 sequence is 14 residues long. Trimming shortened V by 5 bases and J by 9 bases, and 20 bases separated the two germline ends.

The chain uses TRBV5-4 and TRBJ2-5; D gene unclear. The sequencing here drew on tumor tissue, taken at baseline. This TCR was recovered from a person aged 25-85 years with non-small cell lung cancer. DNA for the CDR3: TGTGCCAGCAGTCCCACAGCACCCCCTGCGGCCCAGTACTTC. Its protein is CASSPTAPPAAQYF.